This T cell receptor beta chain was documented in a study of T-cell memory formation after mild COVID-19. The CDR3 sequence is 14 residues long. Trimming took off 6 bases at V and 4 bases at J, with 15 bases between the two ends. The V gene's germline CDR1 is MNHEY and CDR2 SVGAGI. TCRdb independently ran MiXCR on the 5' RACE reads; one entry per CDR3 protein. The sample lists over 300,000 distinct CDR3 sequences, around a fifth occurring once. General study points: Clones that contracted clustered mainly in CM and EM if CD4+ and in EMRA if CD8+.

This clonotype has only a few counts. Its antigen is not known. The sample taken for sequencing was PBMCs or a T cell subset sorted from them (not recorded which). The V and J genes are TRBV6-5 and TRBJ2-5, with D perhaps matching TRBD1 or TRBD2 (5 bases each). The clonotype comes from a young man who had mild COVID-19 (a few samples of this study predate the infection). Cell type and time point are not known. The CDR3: CASSPVGEGETQYF. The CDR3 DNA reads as TGTGCCAGCAGCCCGGTGGGGGAAGGAGAGACCCAGTACTTC.